These T cell receptor beta chains were read from a single sample in a study of vaccination and CD4 T cells after COVID-19. TCRdb redid the calling of the PCR reads with MiXCR, one entry per CDR3 protein. The sample records 7,000 to 9,500 distinct CDR3 sequences, just over 35% being singletons. These receptors lack a known antigen. The sequenced sample was CD4+ T cells from blood, cultured in vitro. These receptors originate from a human donor in good health. The CDR3 runs from the conserved cysteine through the conserved F or W. Each record gives: CDR3 DNA, CDR3 protein, J gene, V gene, clone size, D gene. A D gene is named only where the DNA matches it firmly. Rows may omit the clone size; those that give it use once, few, many or a size class.

TGCAGTGCTAGAGACAGGGAGACTGAAGCTTTCTTT CSARDRETEAFF TRBJ1-1 TRBV20-1 . .
TGTGCCAGCAGCTACAATAGGGAGACCCAGTACTTC CASSYNRETQYF TRBJ2-5 TRBV7-9 few .
TGCAGTGCTACCCGCCCTAGCGGGGATAAAGAGACCCAGTACTTC CSATRPSGDKETQYF TRBJ2-5 TRBV20-1 few TRBD2
TGTGCCAGCAGCTTACTAGGGAACACTGAAGCTTTCTTT CASSLLGNTEAFF TRBJ1-1 TRBV7-9 few .
TGTGCCAGCAGTCAGACAGTGCTTGGGCCCCAGCATTTT CASSQTVLGPQHF TRBJ1-5 TRBV6-1 . .
TGTGCCAGCAGCGCTATCTACGAGCAGTACTTC CASSAIYEQYF TRBJ2-7 TRBV2 . .
TGTGCCAGCAGTTACGCCGGGGCCCAGGGCTCCTATAATTCACCCCTCCACTTT CASSYAGAQGSYNSPLHF TRBJ1-6 TRBV6-5 few .
TGTGCCAGCAGCTATGACGGGAACACTGAAGCTTTCTTT CASSYDGNTEAFF TRBJ1-1 TRBV5-4 few .
TGTGCCAGCAGCCCTGACATTAACTATGGCTACACCTTC CASSPDINYGYTF TRBJ1-2 TRBV9 . .
TGTGCCAGCAGCTTCGGACAGGTCAATGAGCAGTTCTTC CASSFGQVNEQFF TRBJ2-1 TRBV7-2 . TRBD1
TGCAGTGCTAGAGATAGGGGGGGACTAGCCCCAGATACGCAGTATTTT CSARDRGGLAPDTQYF TRBJ2-3 TRBV20-1 once TRBD2
TGTGCCAGCAGTTTACAGGGACAGGGAAGGTACGAGCAGTACTTC CASSLQGQGRYEQYF TRBJ2-7 TRBV27 . TRBD1
TGTGCCAGCGGTTTAACAGGGGTCTATGGCTACACCTTC CASGLTGVYGYTF TRBJ1-2 TRBV27 few TRBD1
TGCGGAGCCGGGACAGCAAACTATGGCTACACCTTC CGAGTANYGYTF TRBJ1-2 TRBV20-1 medium-sized TRBD1
TGTGCCAGCAGCTTACCTGGGACACCTCGCCCAGATACGCAGTATTTT CASSLPGTPRPDTQYF TRBJ2-3 TRBV7-8 . .
TGCGCCAGCAGCCAAGAGGGACAGGGGGCCTACGAGCAGTACTTC CASSQEGQGAYEQYF TRBJ2-7 TRBV4-3 . TRBD1
TGTGCCAGCAGCCAAGAGGCGGGGGGTTCCGGGACGCGCTCCTACGAGCAGTACTTC CASSQEAGGSGTRSYEQYF TRBJ2-7 TRBV4-2 . TRBD2
TGCGCCAGCAGCCAAGCCGCCTCGGGGGCCGGGGAGCTGTTTTTT CASSQAASGAGELFF TRBJ2-2 TRBV5-1 . .
TGCAGTGCTAGGGGCCCAGGACAGGAGGAGACCCAGTACTTC CSARGPGQEETQYF TRBJ2-5 TRBV20-1 few TRBD1
TGTGCCACCAGCTGGGGGACAGGGGAGACCCAGTACTTC CATSWGTGETQYF TRBJ2-5 TRBV15 . TRBD1
TGTGCCAGCATCCAGAGAGGGCCGACCTACGAGCAGTACTTC CASIQRGPTYEQYF TRBJ2-7 TRBV6-1 few .
TGTGCCAGCAGTGACAGCTCCTACAATGAGCAGTTCTTC CASSDSSYNEQFF TRBJ2-1 TRBV6-4 few .
TGTGCCAGCAGACTCCGGGACACAAGTTCACCCCTCCACTTT CASRLRDTSSPLHF TRBJ1-6 TRBV6-1 few .
TGTGCCACCAGCAGAGGGGACAGGGCAGATACGCAGTATTTT CATSRGDRADTQYF TRBJ2-3 TRBV15 . TRBD1
TGTGCCAGCAGCCCCCTACAGGGGCCACAAGAGACCCAGTACTTC CASSPLQGPQETQYF TRBJ2-5 TRBV7-9 few TRBD1
TGTGCCAGCCCTCGGGGGGCCTTC CASPRGAF TRBJ1-2 TRBV9 once .
TGCGCCACCACCAACATAGGACAGTCCGACGAACTGTTTTTT CATTNIGQSDELFF TRBJ1-4 TRBV10-1 . .
TGTGCCAGCAGCAGGGGGACAGGGTGGGAAAAACTGTTTTTT CASSRGTGWEKLFF TRBJ1-4 TRBV7-9 . TRBD1
TGTGCCAGCAGCCATACGAGATATAATTCACCCCTCCACTTT CASSHTRYNSPLHF TRBJ1-6 TRBV11-2 . .
TGTGCCACCGAGCCCATGGGGGGGAATCAGCCCCAGCATTTT CATEPMGGNQPQHF TRBJ1-5 TRBV10-3 . .
TGCGCCAGCAGCTTGGCGGCAGGGATCGATTCACCCCTCCACTTT CASSLAAGIDSPLHF TRBJ1-6 TRBV5-1 . .
TGCAGCGTGACAGGGGCAAACACTGAAGCTTTCTTT CSVTGANTEAFF TRBJ1-1 TRBV29-1 few TRBD1
TGTGCCAGTAGTAGGGAGATCCCCTACGAGCAGTACTTC CASSREIPYEQYF TRBJ2-7 TRBV19 few .
TGTGCCAGCAGCGCTGGGGGGAAGAACACTGAAGCTTTCTTT CASSAGGKNTEAFF TRBJ1-1 TRBV5-4 once .
TGTGTGACAGGGCCCAGTCAGCCCCAGCATTTT CVTGPSQPQHF TRBJ1-5 TRBV6-1 few TRBD1
TGTGCCAGCAGCTCGCGGGAGACAGTGCAGTATTTT CASSSRETVQYF TRBJ2-3 TRBV11-3 . TRBD2
TGTGCCAGCAGCTTTTGGGCTAGCGGCCAAGAGACCCAGTACTTC CASSFWASGQETQYF TRBJ2-5 TRBV7-8 . TRBD2
TGTGCCATCCATCAGGAGGGGAACACTGAAGCTTTCTTT CAIHQEGNTEAFF TRBJ1-1 TRBV10-3 few .
TGTGCCAGTAGTAGCGGGGACACAGATACGCAGTATTTT CASSSGDTDTQYF TRBJ2-3 TRBV19 . .
TGTGCCAGCAGCCAGAGCACAGATACGCAGTATTTT CASSQSTDTQYF TRBJ2-3 TRBV7-2 few .
TGTGCCAGCAGCTTGACAGAGTTCTATGGCTACACCTTC CASSLTEFYGYTF TRBJ1-2 TRBV7-9 few .
TGTGCCAGTAGTATTCCGCAGGGTGAAGCTTTCTTT CASSIPQGEAFF TRBJ1-1 TRBV19 few .
TGTGCCAGCTTAATCGCGGGGGTTAATATGAACACTGAAGCTTTCTTT CASLIAGVNMNTEAFF TRBJ1-1 TRBV18 . .
TGCGCCAGCAGCCCCGGACAGTACCGAATGAACACTGAAGCTTTCTTT CASSPGQYRMNTEAFF TRBJ1-1 TRBV10-2 . .
TGTGCCAGCAGTGAAACTACCCCAGGAGTCTATGGCTACACCTTC CASSETTPGVYGYTF TRBJ1-2 TRBV2 few .
TGTGCCAGCTCACCGATCCCGGACAGGACCTACGAGCAGTACTTC CASSPIPDRTYEQYF TRBJ2-7 TRBV18 . TRBD1